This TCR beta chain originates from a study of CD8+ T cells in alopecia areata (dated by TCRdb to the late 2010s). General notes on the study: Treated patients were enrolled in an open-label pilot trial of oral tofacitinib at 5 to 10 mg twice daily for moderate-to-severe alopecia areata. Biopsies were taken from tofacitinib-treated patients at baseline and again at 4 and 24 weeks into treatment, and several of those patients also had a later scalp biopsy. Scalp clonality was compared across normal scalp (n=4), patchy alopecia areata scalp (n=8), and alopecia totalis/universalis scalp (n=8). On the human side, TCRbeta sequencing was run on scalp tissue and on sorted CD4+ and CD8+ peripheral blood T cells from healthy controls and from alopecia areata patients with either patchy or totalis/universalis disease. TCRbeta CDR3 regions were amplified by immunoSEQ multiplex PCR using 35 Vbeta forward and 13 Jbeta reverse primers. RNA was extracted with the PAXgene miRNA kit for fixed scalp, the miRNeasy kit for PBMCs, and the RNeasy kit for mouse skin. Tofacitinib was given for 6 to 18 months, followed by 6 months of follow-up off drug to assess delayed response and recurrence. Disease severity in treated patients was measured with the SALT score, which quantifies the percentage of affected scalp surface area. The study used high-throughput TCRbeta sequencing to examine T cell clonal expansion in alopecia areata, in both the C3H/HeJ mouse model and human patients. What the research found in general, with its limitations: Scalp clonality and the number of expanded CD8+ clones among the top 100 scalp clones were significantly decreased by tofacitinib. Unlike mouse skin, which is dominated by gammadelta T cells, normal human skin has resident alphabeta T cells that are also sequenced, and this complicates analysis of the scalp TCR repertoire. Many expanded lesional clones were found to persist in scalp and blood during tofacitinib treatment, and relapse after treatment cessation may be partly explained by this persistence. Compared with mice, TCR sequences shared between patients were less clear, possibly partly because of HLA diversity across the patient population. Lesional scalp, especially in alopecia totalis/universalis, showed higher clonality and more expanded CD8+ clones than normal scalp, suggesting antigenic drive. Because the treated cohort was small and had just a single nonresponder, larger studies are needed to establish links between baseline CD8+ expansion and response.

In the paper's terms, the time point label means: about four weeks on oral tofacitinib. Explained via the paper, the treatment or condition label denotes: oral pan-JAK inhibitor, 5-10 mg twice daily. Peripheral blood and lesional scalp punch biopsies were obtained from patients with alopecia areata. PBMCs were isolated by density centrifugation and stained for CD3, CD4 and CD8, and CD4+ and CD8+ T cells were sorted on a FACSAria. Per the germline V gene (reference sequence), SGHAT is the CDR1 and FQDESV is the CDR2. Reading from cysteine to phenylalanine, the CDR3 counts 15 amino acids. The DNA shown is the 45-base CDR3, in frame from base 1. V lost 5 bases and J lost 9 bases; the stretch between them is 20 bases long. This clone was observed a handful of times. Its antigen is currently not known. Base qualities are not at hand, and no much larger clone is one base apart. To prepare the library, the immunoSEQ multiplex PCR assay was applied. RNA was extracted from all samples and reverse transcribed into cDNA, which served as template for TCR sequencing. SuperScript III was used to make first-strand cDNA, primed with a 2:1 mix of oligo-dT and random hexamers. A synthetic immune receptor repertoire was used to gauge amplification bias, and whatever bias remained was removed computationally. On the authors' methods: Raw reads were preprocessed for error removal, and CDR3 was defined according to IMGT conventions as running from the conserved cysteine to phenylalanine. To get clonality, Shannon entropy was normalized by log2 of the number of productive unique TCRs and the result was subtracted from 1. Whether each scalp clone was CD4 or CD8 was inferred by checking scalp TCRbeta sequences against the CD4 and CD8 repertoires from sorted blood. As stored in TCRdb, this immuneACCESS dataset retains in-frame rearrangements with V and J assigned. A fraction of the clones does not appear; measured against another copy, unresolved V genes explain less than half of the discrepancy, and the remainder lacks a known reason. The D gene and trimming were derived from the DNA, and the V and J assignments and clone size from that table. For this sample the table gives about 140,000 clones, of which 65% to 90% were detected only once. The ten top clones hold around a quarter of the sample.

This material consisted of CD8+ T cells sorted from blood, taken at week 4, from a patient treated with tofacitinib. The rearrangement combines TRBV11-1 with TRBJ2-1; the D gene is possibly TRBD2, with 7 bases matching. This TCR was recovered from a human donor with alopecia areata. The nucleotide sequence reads TGTGCCAGCAGCGAGACGGGGGGCGGGTATACTGAGCAGTTCTTC. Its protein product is CASSETGGGYTEQFF.